This section outlines one TCR beta chain sequence together with its context. The sample originates from a study of shared clonotypes between healthy human individuals. The CDR3 has 13 amino acids. Germline assignment: CDR1 SGHTA and CDR2 FQGNSA. V was trimmed by 1 base and J by 8 bases, leaving 10 bases between them. Measured with immunoSEQ multiplex PCR; TCRdb has only the in-frame clones, and not every one. The sample contains about 2 million clones, 90% to 95% of which appear only once. The source is a man aged 18 to 35 in good health. Material for sequencing was naive CD4+ T cells sorted from blood. Specified subset: CD45RA+ positively selected. This chain connects TRBV7-2 to TRBJ2-3; D is undetermined. CDR3 amino acids: CASSLGPTGTQYF. The CDR3, as DNA: TGTGCCAGCAGCTTAGGGCCCACCGGTACGCAGTATTTT. The whole variable domain, remainder taken from reference TRBV7-2 and TRBJ2-3, is GAGVSQSPSNKVTEKGKDVELRCDPISGHTALYWYRQSLGQGLEFLIYFQGNSAPDKSGLPSDRFSAERTGGSVSTLTIQRTQQEDSAVYLCASSLGPTGTQYFGPGTRLTVL.